These T cell receptor beta chains were read from a single sample in a study of blood T cell repertoires in COVID-19. The method was immunoSEQ multiplex PCR; TCRdb's version includes in-frame clones alone and lacks a portion of them. The sample lists about 200,000 clones, approximately 87% occurring once. Sequencing input: peripheral blood. The receptors here all came from an older woman with acute or convalescent COVID-19. Each CDR3 is given with its conserved first and last residue. The D gene is left open where the match is weak. Where a row states a size, it is once, few, many or the class of an expanded clone; other rows omit it.

>TRBV7-3|NA|TRBJ2-3|TRBD2
CASSSGTSGENTQYF
TGTGCCAGCAGCTCCGGGACTAGCGGGGAAAATACGCAGTATTTT
>TRBV5-6|NA|TRBJ1-4|TRBD1
CASSPGGQGAIGKLFF
TGTGCCAGCAGCCCCGGCGGGCAGGGGGCAATCGGAAAACTGTTTTTT
>TRBV12-3/TRBV12-4|NA|TRBJ1-2|NA
CASRSSGEHGYTF
TGTGCCAGCAGAAGCTCAGGGGAACATGGCTACACCTTC
>TRBV11-2|NA|TRBJ2-7|NA
CASSLPLDPYEQYF
TGTGCCAGCAGCTTACCCCTAGACCCCTACGAGCAGTACTTC
>TRBV29-1|NA|TRBJ2-7|TRBD1
CSVEGQGAYEQYF
TGCAGCGTTGAAGGCCAGGGGGCCTACGAGCAGTACTTC
>TRBV5-4|once|TRBJ2-6|NA
CASSLSGQGFGANVLTF
TGTGCCAGCAGCTTGAGTGGGCAGGGGTTTGGGGCCAACGTCCTGACTTTC
>TRBV6-2/TRBV6-3|NA|TRBJ2-1|TRBD2
CASSSSGANNEQFF
TGTGCCAGCAGTTCTAGCGGGGCTAACAATGAGCAGTTCTTC
>TRBV6-2/TRBV6-3|NA|TRBJ1-5|NA
CASSLAGNQPQHF
TGTGCCAGCAGTTTGGCAGGCAATCAGCCCCAGCATTTT
>TRBV4-2|NA|TRBJ2-5|TRBD2
CASSHDLAGGVRETQYF
TGTGCCAGCAGCCATGATTTAGCGGGAGGAGTCCGAGAGACCCAGTACTTC
>TRBV5-1|NA|TRBJ1-6|NA
CASSFDGSPLHF
TGCGCCAGCAGCTTCGACGGGTCACCCCTCCACTTT
>TRBV6-1|NA|TRBJ1-1|NA
CASSEAWQNTEAFF
TGTGCCAGCAGTGAAGCATGGCAGAACACTGAAGCTTTCTTT
>TRBV10-3|NA|TRBJ2-5|TRBD2
CAISVGGSQETQYF
TGTGCCATCAGTGTGGGGGGGTCCCAAGAGACCCAGTACTTC
>TRBV6-5|NA|TRBJ1-1|TRBD1
CASSLDRGHTEAFF
TGTGCCAGCAGTTTGGACAGGGGGCATACTGAAGCTTTCTTT
>TRBV19|NA|TRBJ2-5|NA
CASSFSRFTQETQYF
TGTGCCAGTAGTTTTAGCCGATTTACTCAAGAGACCCAGTACTTC
>TRBV7-2|NA|TRBJ1-6|NA
CASSLAQGGYNSPLHF
TGTGCCAGCAGCTTAGCGCAGGGAGGCTATAATTCACCCCTCCACTTT
>TRBV7-9|NA|TRBJ1-3|TRBD1
CASSFDRGDTIYF
TGTGCCAGCAGCTTCGACAGGGGTGACACCATATATTTT
>TRBV18|NA|TRBJ2-5|TRBD1
CASSSAGGRMETQYF
TGTGCCAGCTCATCTGCAGGGGGAAGAATGGAGACCCAGTACTTC
>TRBV7-6|NA|TRBJ1-2|NA
CASSLGAGTNYGYTF
TGTGCCAGCAGCTTAGGGGCGGGAACTAACTATGGCTACACCTTC
>TRBV5-1|NA|TRBJ1-6|NA
CASSRGLENSPLHF
TGCGCCAGCAGCCGAGGACTGGAAAATTCACCCCTCCACTTT
>TRBV6-6|NA|TRBJ1-2|NA
CASSFLDYGYTF
TGTGCCAGCAGCTTCCTAGACTATGGCTACACCTTC
>TRBV6-5|NA|TRBJ1-4|NA
CASTEGGVREKLFF
TGTGCCAGCACCGAAGGGGGAGTGCGGGAAAAACTGTTTTTT
>TRBV7-9|NA|TRBJ2-7|NA
CASSLTGLAREQYF
TGTGCCAGCAGCTTAACTGGACTCGCGCGGGAGCAGTACTTC
>TRBV3-1/TRBV3-2|few|TRBJ1-1|NA
CASSQGHAEAFF
TGTGCCAGCAGCCAGGGACACGCTGAAGCTTTCTTT
>TRBV21-1|NA|TRBJ1-5|NA
CASSKILWTGSEPQHF
TGTGCCAGCAGCAAAATTCTGTGGACTGGATCGGAGCCCCAGCATTTT
>TRBV3-1/TRBV3-2|NA|TRBJ2-7|NA
CASSPSSYEQYF
TGTGCCAGCAGCCCCAGCTCCTACGAGCAGTACTTC
>TRBV19|NA|TRBJ2-1|NA
CASSNLGGGTIHEQFF
TGTGCCAGTAGCAACCTCGGAGGAGGGACGATACATGAGCAGTTCTTC
>TRBV9|NA|TRBJ1-1|NA
CASSAIGGTEAFF
TGTGCCAGCAGCGCCATAGGCGGGACTGAAGCTTTCTTT
>TRBV28|NA|TRBJ1-5|TRBD1
CASSSAIRGRDQPQHF
TGTGCCAGCAGTTCGGCGATCAGGGGGCGCGATCAGCCCCAGCATTTT
>TRBV5-4|NA|TRBJ2-7|TRBD2
CASSFGLAGGPGEQYF
TGTGCCAGCAGCTTTGGACTAGCGGGAGGGCCAGGGGAGCAGTACTTC